This T cell receptor beta chain stems from a study of regulatory T cells in long-lasting Graves disease. Findings and limits, study-wide: Newly diagnosed Graves' patients had higher TCR diversity than persistent ones.

Trimming removed 8 bases from V and 6 bases from J; junction bases left unmatched: 14. Germline CDR1 is MNHEY and CDR2 is SVGEGT. This CDR3 has 15 residues. To make TCR beta libraries, researchers used iRepertoire HTBI primers and Arm-PCR of CDR3 regions. From the multiplex PCR reads, TCRdb called clonotypes with MiXCR, one entry per CDR3 protein. The sample carries 440,000 or so distinct CDR3 sequences, 16% recorded once. This clonotype came up many times. Its antigen remains unknown. The sample's time point: newly diagnosed GD, antithyroid drugs for less than 3 months. Preparation of the TCR library used RNA extracted from PBMCs. Doctors identified Graves' disease using the American Thyroid Association guidelines. This sample was also put to use in a study of T cells in Graves' hyperthyroidism and ophthalmopathy. That report adds: Graves' hyperthyroidism qualified as stable when ophthalmopathy did not progress within 18 months.

The rearrangement joins TRBV6-2 or TRBV6-3 to TRBJ2-7; 9 bases are a match to TRBD2. The sample consisted of peripheral blood mononuclear cells (PBMCs), taken at new diagnosis, from a patient treated with antithyroid drugs. The source of this sequence is a woman in her twenties or thirties with Graves disease. The CDR3 DNA reads TGTGCCAGCTCCAAGCTAGGCGGGAGGGCAGGCGAGCAGTACTTC. It is translated as CASSKLGGRAGEQYF.